The clone carrying this T cell receptor (beta chain) has a handful of counts. This may stem from a read error, because a much larger clone lies one nucleotide away. This sample stems from a study of blood T cells in healthy people across ages. The CDR3 has 15 residues. The V end lost 0 bases, the J end lost 1 base, and 13 bases lay between the germline ends. The germline V gene encodes CDR1 DFQATT and CDR2 SNEGSKA (reference sequence). Combining a sample-barcoded 5' primer with a J-beta primer mix, a second PCR ran for about 6 to 12 cycles. Each CDR3 protein is one row after TCRdb ran MiXCR on the 5' RACE reads. The data show 650,000 to 1,000,000 distinct CDR3 sequences, around 45% seen once.

The specimen sequenced was blood. The origin of this receptor is an elderly man in good health. This chain connects TRBV20-1 to TRBJ2-7; maybe TRBD2 (6 bases). The CDR3 DNA reads as TGCAGTGCTAGAGATGACTGTGCGGGATCCTACGAGCAGTACTTC. Its translation: CSARDDCAGSYEQYF.